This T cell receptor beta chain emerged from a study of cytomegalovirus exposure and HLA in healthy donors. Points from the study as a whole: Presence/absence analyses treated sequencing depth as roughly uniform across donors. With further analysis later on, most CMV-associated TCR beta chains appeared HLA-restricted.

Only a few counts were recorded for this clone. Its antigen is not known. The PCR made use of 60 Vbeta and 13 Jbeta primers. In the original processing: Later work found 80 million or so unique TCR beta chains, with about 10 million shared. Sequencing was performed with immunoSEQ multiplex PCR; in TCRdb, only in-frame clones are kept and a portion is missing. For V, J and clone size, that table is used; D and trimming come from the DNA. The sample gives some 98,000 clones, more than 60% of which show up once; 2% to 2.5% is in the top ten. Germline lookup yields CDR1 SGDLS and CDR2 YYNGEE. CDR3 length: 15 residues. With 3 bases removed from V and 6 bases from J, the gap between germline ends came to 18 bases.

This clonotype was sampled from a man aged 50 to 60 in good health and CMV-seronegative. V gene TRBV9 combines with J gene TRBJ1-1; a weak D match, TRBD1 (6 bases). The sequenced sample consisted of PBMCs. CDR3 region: CASSEGPGEGAEAFF. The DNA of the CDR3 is TGTGCCAGCAGCGAAGGACCAGGGGAAGGGGCTGAAGCTTTCTTT.